This TCR beta chain originates from a study of OX40 agonist ivuxolimab in advanced cancers. Study-level points and caveats: CD4+ T cells averaged fewer expanded clones than CD8+ T cells. Partial responders at 0.1-3.0 mg/kg had among the lowest clonal expansion.

Germline values: CDR1 MNHEY, CDR2 SVGAGI. The CDR3 length is 14 residues. V was trimmed by 3 bases and J by 9 bases, leaving 12 bases between them. As to this clone: What it binds is not known.

Using immunoSEQ multiplex PCR, the repertoire was profiled, and TCRdb retains in-frame clones only, with some absent. The data hold about 40,000 clones, with roughly 86% observed a single time. This receptor was obtained from an adult with an advanced solid tumor such as melanoma, head and neck, liver or kidney cancer. The specimen comprised CD4+ or CD8+ T cells sorted from blood, sampled in a trial of the OX40 agonist ivuxolimab. The rearrangement links TRBV6-5 to TRBJ1-6; D remains unclear. CDR3 DNA: TGTGCCAGCAGTTATGGCCTGCAGATTTCACCCCTCCACTTT. This codes for CASSYGLQISPLHF.